These 23 T cell receptor beta chains came from one sample sequenced in a study of blood T cells in healthy people across ages (dated by TCRdb to the mid-2010s). Libraries were prepared through 5' RACE. The listed sequencing device is Illumina HiSeq 2500. A second PCR of about 6 to 12 cycles was performed with a sample-barcoded 5' primer and a J-beta primer mix. TCRdb ran its own pipeline on the public reads, namely fastp trimming at Q25 and MiXCR clone calling, and kept in-frame beta chains. Records with the same CDR3 protein are collapsed into one entry carrying the most frequent genes and DNA. Here the sample has 800,000 or so distinct CDR3 sequences; 46% occur a single time. Roughly 20% of the sample rests with the top ten. Sequences were obtained from blood. The receptor set was obtained from a man older than 75 in good health.

The chain combines TRBV5-1 with TRBJ2-5, with D maybe TRBD1 (5 bases). The end of the DNA fits TRBJ2-7 better, so the J call may be wrong. In germline, CDR1 is SGHRS, CDR2 YFSETQ. CDR3 length: 13 residues. Here the CDR3 reads CASSSTERYEQYF. Here the CDR3 DNA reads TGCGCCAGCAGCTCGACAGAGAGATACGAGCAGTACTTC.

This clonotype qualifies as medium-sized. This chain connects TRBV28 to TRBJ2-7; D call uncertain. This CDR3 has 13 residues. Deletions cut 3 bases from V and 3 bases from J, with 9 bases between. CDR1 and CDR2 (germline): MDHEN, SYDVKM. CDR3 sequence: CASSLGIHYEQYF. The DNA for the CDR3 is TGTGCCAGCAGTTTGGGCATTCACTACGAGCAGTACTTC.

CDR3: CASSPFGGEETQYF. As DNA, the CDR3 is TGTGCCAGCTCACCTTTTGGCGGGGAAGAGACCCAGTACTTC. The V and J genes are TRBV18 and TRBJ2-5; tentatively, D is TRBD2 (6 bases). Trimming shortened V by 3 bases and J by 3 bases, and 11 bases separated the two germline ends. Germline-derived CDR1 and CDR2 are KGHSH and LQKENI. The CDR3 totals 14 residues.

The chain couples TRBV6-2 or TRBV6-3 to TRBJ1-2; possible D gene TRBD1, 5 bases. Deletions cut 6 bases from V and 9 bases from J, with 26 bases between. Germline CDR1 reads MNHEY; CDR2 reads SVGEGT. CDR3 length: 16 residues. The CDR3 here is CASRPNPGEVLRRYTF. Here the CDR3 DNA reads TGTGCCAGCAGGCCGAACCCGGGGGAGGTATTACGGCGCTACACCTTC.

This chain connects TRBV27 to TRBJ2-1; D is perhaps TRBD1 or TRBD2 (7 bases each). Germline CDR1 is MNHEY and CDR2 is SMNVEV (reference sequence). There are 14 residues in the CDR3. V gave up 10 bases and J gave up 1 base, with 14 bases separating them. CDR3 DNA sequence: TGTGCCACCCAGGGGGGGGCGTCCTACAATGAGCAGTTCTTC. This sequence encodes CATQGGASYNEQFF.

This clonotype has ten or more counts. Here the CDR3 reads CASSTRQGQHEQYF. CDR3 nucleotides: TGTGCCAGCAGCACCAGACAGGGCCAACACGAGCAGTACTTC. The chain carries TRBV7-2 and TRBJ2-7; 7 nucleotides align to TRBD1. Germline assignment: CDR1 SGHTA and CDR2 FQGNSA. Trimming at V came to 5 bases and at J to 5 bases, leaving 9 bases not matched to a gene. CDR3 length equals 14 residues. The variable domain in full, completed from reference TRBV7-2 and TRBJ2-7, reads GAGVSQSPSNKVTEKGKDVELRCDPISGHTALYWYRQSLGQGLEFLIYFQGNSAPDKSGLPSDRFSAERTGGSVSTLTIQRTQQEDSAVYLCASSTRQGQHEQYFGPGTRLTVT.

This rearrangement joins TRBV7-2 to TRBJ2-5; D not resolved. V lost 5 bases, J lost 4 bases, and 14 bases lay in between. This CDR3 has 14 amino acids. From germline, CDR1 is SGHTA and CDR2 FQGNSA. CDR3 nucleotide sequence: TGTGCCAGCAGCCGCCCTAGACTCTTAGAGACCCAGTACTTC. Its translation: CASSRPRLLETQYF.

This clonotype occurred many times. This chain joins TRBV12-3 or TRBV12-4 and TRBJ1-5, with D maybe TRBD1 (5 bases). V gave up 4 bases and J gave up 1 base, with 8 bases separating them. This CDR3 comprises 14 residues. The CDR3 DNA reads as TGTGCCAGCAGTTACGGGACCAGCAATCAGCCCCAGCATTTT. Protein product: CASSYGTSNQPQHF.

In its sample, this clonotype was seen a few times. V is TRBV5-5 and J is TRBJ1-4; maybe TRBD1 (5 bases). V shed 5 bases and J shed 0 bases, with 11 bases lying between them. In germline, CDR1 is SGHKS, CDR2 YYEKEE (reference sequence). The CDR3 totals 15 residues. CDR3 sequence: CASRDTGATNEKLFF. DNA of the CDR3: TGTGCCAGCAGAGACACAGGAGCAACTAATGAAAAACTGTTTTTT.

CDR3 nucleotide sequence: TGTGCCAGCAGCTTAGCTTTGGCCCTCCGCAAGAGAAATGAAAAACTGTTTTTT. This encodes CASSLALALRKRNEKLFF. This chain joins TRBV11-3 and TRBJ1-4, with D uncertain. From germline, CDR1 is SGHNT and CDR2 YENEEA. The germline V and J ends were trimmed by 1 base and 5 bases, with 20 bases remaining between them. The CDR3 is 18 residues long. Full variable domain (missing parts from reference TRBV11-3 and TRBJ1-4): EAGVVQSPRYKIIEKKQPVAFWCNPISGHNTLYWYLQNLGQGPELLIRYENEEAVDDSQLPKDRFSAERLKGVDSTLKIQPAELGDSAVYLCASSLALALRKRNEKLFFGSGTQLSVL.

Only a few counts were recorded for this clonotype. The chain has TRBV20-1 and TRBJ2-7; D not certain. V lost 4 bases and J 0 bases, leaving 13 bases between the germline ends. Per germline, CDR1 DFQATT and CDR2 SNEGSKA (reference sequence). CDR3 length: 14 amino acids. The CDR3 spells CSAKGTASSYEQYF. CDR3 nucleotides: TGCAGTGCTAAAGGAACAGCGAGCTCCTACGAGCAGTACTTC.

The genes are TRBV12-3 or TRBV12-4 and TRBJ2-7, with D tentatively TRBD2 (6 bases). The CDR3 extends over 14 amino acids. Trimming cost V 5 bases and J 4 bases, with 15 bases left between them. The CDR3 is CASSPFGSQYEQYF. The CDR3 region has the DNA TGTGCCAGCAGTCCTTTCGGGAGTCAGTACGAGCAGTACTTC.

This clonotype was seen more than once but under ten times. The genes are TRBV12-3 or TRBV12-4 and TRBJ2-1, with 7 bases that match TRBD2. CDR3 size: 15 residues. The J segment lost 2 bases and the V segment lost 3 bases, leaving 4 bases of the junction unmatched. As DNA, the CDR3 is TGTGCCAGCAGTTTTCTAGCGGCCACCTACAATGAGCAGTTCTTC. Translating it yields CASSFLAATYNEQFF.

The chain combines TRBV7-9 with TRBJ2-3, with D perhaps assigned TRBD1 or TRBD2 (5 bases each). The CDR3 sequence is 15 residues long. Germline CDR1 is SEHNR and CDR2 is FQNEAQ (reference sequence). V was clipped by 4 bases and J by 8 bases, with 19 bases between them. The CDR3 reads CASSSSQGRGGTQYF. DNA for the CDR3: TGTGCCAGCAGCTCTTCCCAGGGACGAGGAGGTACGCAGTATTTT.

This clonotype was seen a handful of times. The CDR3 DNA reads TGTGCCAGCAGTAGCGGGGTAAGCTCCTACAATGAGCAGTTCTTC. Translation: CASSSGVSSYNEQFF. V usage is TRBV6-5 and J usage is TRBJ2-1, with 7 nucleotides matching TRBD2. With V trimmed by 5 bases and J by 0 bases, 4 bases remained unmatched. The CDR3 contains 15 residues. Germline assignment: CDR1 MNHEY and CDR2 SVGAGI.

This clonotype has a count of ten or more. The chain combines TRBV9 with TRBJ1-1; a weak D match, TRBD1 (6 bases). The CDR3 is 12 amino acids. CDR1 is SGDLS, CDR2 YYNGEE, per germline. Deletions cut 3 bases from V and 10 bases from J, with 13 bases between. CDR3 sequence: CASSGEQGPAFF. The CDR3 nucleotides read TGTGCCAGCAGCGGTGAACAGGGTCCAGCTTTCTTT.

This clonotype has only a few counts. The V gene is TRBV10-3, the J gene TRBJ2-7; tentatively, D is TRBD2 (5 bases). Germline V gene lookup returns CDR1 ENHRY and CDR2 SYGVKD. The CDR3 has 16 residues. The germline V and J ends were trimmed by 2 bases and 6 bases, with 20 bases remaining between them. The CDR3 coding sequence is TGTGCCATCAGTGAGGGGGAGACTAAGCCACCCAGCGAGCAGTACTTC. It codes for CAISEGETKPPSEQYF.

This clonotype was found many times. V and J are TRBV12-3 or TRBV12-4 and TRBJ2-6, with D unresolved. This CDR3 contains 11 residues. V lost 6 bases to trimming and J lost 13 bases, with 10 bases between them. As DNA, the CDR3 is TGTGCCAGCAGCTCCTCGAGGGTCCTGACTTTC. Amino acids: CASSSSRVLTF.

The gene calls are TRBV7-2 and TRBJ2-4; 14 bases align to TRBD2. Matching the DNA end better, TRBJ2-7 makes the J call doubtful. The CDR3 is 17 amino acids. Germline lookup yields CDR1 SGHTA and CDR2 FQGNSA. The CDR3, as DNA: TGTGCCAGCAGCTGGGGACTAGCGGGAGCAATTCCGAGCGAGCAGTACTTC. This gives the protein CASSWGLAGAIPSEQYF.

The chain joins TRBV27 to TRBJ1-1; 8 bases are shared with TRBD1. V was clipped by 4 bases and J by 5 bases; unmatched bases: 15. Germline V lookup: CDR1 MNHEY, CDR2 SMNVEV (reference sequence). This CDR3 spans 17 amino acids. The CDR3 is CASSYLGHSGGATEAFF. CDR3 coding DNA: TGTGCCAGCAGTTACCTCGGTCATTCAGGGGGCGCGACTGAAGCTTTCTTT.

Notes on this clonotype: This may be a read error: a much more frequent sequence differs by one nucleotide. The gene calls are TRBV29-1 and TRBJ2-1; D unresolved. The CDR3 is 13 amino acids. Trimming left V 2 bases short and J 10 bases short, with 15 bases between. Germline values: CDR1 SQVTM, CDR2 ANQGSEA. The DNA for the CDR3 is TGCAGCGTTGAACTCGGGTTCTCCTACGAGCAGTTCTTC. It is translated as CSVELGFSYEQFF.

The rearrangement links TRBV11-2 to TRBJ1-2; TRBD1 aligns across 9 bases. In germline, CDR1 is SGHAT, CDR2 FQNNGV. Trimming removed 6 bases from V and 4 bases from J; junction bases left unmatched: 3. CDR3 length: 13 residues. The CDR3: CASSTGGLYGYTF. The DNA for the CDR3 is TGTGCCAGCAGTACAGGGGGCCTCTATGGCTACACCTTC.

The chain combines TRBV2 with TRBJ1-5, with D unresolved. V was shortened by 8 bases and J by 6 bases, with 8 bases between the two germline ends. There are 11 residues in the CDR3. Looked up from germline, CDR1 is SNHLY and CDR2 is FYNNEI. The DNA of the CDR3 is TGTGCCAGCCGGTTGTCTCAGCCCCAGCATTTT. This encodes CASRLSQPQHF.